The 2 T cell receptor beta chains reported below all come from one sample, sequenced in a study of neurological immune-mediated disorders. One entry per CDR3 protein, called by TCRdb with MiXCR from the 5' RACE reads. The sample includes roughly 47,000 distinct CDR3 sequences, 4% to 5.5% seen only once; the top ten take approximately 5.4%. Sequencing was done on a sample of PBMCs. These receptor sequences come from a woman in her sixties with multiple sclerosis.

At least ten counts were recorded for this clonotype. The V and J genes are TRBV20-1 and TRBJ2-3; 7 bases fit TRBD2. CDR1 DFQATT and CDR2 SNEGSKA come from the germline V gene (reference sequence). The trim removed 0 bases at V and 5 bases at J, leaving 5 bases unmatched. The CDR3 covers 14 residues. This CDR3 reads CSAREGPGGDTQYF. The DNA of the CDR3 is TGCAGTGCTAGAGAGGGCCCGGGAGGAGATACGCAGTATTTT.

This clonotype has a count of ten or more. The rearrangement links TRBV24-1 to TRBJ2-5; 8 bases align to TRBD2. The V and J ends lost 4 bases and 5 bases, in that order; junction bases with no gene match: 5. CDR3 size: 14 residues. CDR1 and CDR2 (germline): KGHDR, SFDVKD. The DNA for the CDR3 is TGTGCCACCAGTGACGGGAGGGAGGGGGAGACCCAGTACTTC. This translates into CATSDGREGETQYF.